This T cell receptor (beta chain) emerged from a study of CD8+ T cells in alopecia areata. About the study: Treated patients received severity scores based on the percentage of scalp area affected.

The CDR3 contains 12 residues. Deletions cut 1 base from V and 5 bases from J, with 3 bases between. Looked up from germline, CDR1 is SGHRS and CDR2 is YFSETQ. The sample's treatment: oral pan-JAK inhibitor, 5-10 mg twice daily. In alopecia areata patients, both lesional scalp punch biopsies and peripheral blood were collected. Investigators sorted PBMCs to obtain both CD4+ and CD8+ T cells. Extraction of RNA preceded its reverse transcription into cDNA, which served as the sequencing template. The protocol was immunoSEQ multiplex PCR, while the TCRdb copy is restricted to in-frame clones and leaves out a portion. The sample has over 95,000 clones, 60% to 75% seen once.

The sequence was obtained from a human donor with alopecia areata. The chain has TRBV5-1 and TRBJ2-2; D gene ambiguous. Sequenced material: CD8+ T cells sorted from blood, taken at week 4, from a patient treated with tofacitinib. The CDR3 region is CASSLLTGELFF. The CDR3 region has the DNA TGCGCCAGCAGCTTGTTGACCGGGGAGCTGTTTTTT.